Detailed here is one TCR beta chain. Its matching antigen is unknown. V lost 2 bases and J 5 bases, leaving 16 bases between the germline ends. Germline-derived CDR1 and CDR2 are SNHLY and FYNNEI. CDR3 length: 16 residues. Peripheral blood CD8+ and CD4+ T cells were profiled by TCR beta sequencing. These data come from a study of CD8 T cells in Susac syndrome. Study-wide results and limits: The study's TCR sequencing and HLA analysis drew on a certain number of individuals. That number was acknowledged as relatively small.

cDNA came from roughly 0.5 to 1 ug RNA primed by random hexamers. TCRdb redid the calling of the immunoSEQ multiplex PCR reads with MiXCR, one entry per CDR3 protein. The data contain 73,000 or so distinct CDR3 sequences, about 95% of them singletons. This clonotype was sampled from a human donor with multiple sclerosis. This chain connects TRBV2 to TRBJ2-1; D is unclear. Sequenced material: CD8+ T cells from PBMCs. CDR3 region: CASSEFGKGLDNEQFF. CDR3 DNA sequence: TGTGCCAGCAGTGAATTTGGAAAAGGATTGGACAATGAGCAGTTCTTC.